These T cell receptor beta chains were read from a single sample in a study of shared clonotypes between healthy human individuals. Sequencing used immunoSEQ multiplex PCR; TCRdb keeps in-frame clones, though not all of them. This table holds roughly 590,000 clones, roughly 95% found once. The sequenced sample consisted of naive CD8+ T cells sorted from blood. The origin of the receptors is a young woman in good health. Each CDR3 is given with its conserved first and last residue. Fields, in order: V gene, D gene, clone size, J gene, CDR3 protein, CDR3 DNA. A D gene is named only where the DNA matches it firmly. Part of the rows lack a size; the others show once, few, many or a class for expanded clones.

>TRBV7-9|-|-|TRBJ2-7
CASSHRDTISYEQYF
TGTGCCAGCAGCCACCGGGACACCATCTCCTACGAGCAGTACTTC
>TRBV29-1|TRBD2|-|TRBJ2-1
CSVDFAGLAGGENEQFF
TGCAGCGTTGACTTTGCGGGACTAGCGGGGGGAGAAAATGAGCAGTTCTTC
>TRBV6-5|-|-|TRBJ2-7
CASSYGYPSSYEQYF
TGTGCCAGCAGTTACGGCTACCCAAGTTCCTACGAGCAGTACTTC
>TRBV27|-|once|TRBJ2-7
CASRRHKPENEQYF
TGTGCCAGCAGAAGACATAAGCCGGAGAACGAGCAGTACTTC
>TRBV7-2|TRBD2|-|TRBJ2-5
CASSEREVAETQYF
TGTGCCAGCAGCGAGCGGGAGGTTGCGGAGACCCAGTACTTC
>TRBV11-2|-|-|TRBJ1-2
CASSLSGEGIRPIGYTF
TGTGCCAGCAGCTTATCGGGTGAGGGGATTAGGCCTATCGGCTACACCTTC
>TRBV28|TRBD1|-|TRBJ1-4
CASSPRTDRGGEKLFF
TGTGCCAGCAGTCCGAGGACCGACAGGGGGGGCGAAAAACTGTTTTTT
>TRBV4-1|-|-|TRBJ1-1
CASSRRGSGNTEAFF
TGCGCCAGCAGCCGCCGGGGTTCGGGAAACACTGAAGCTTTCTTT
>TRBV9|TRBD2|-|TRBJ2-3
CASSSRTSGRAPPDTQYF
TGTGCCAGCAGCTCCCGGACTAGCGGGAGGGCCCCTCCAGATACGCAGTATTTT
>TRBV19|TRBD2|-|TRBJ2-7
CASSFGLAYEQYF
TGTGCCAGTAGTTTTGGACTAGCTTACGAGCAGTACTTC
>TRBV4-1|TRBD1|-|TRBJ1-1
CASSQGGGQTEAFF
TGCGCCAGCAGCCAAGGAGGGGGCCAGACTGAAGCTTTCTTT
>TRBV5-6|TRBD1|-|TRBJ2-2
CASSFGQGLQTGELFF
TGTGCCAGCAGCTTCGGACAGGGGCTCCAGACCGGGGAGCTGTTTTTT
>TRBV7-9|-|-|TRBJ2-7
CASSPESDEQYF
TGTGCCAGCAGTCCCGAGTCGGACGAGCAGTACTTC
>TRBV28|-|-|TRBJ1-1
CASSSRGTEAFF
TGTGCCAGCAGTAGCCGTGGGACTGAAGCTTTCTTT
>TRBV5-6|-|-|TRBJ2-5
CASSFRGWETQYF
TGTGCCAGCAGCTTTAGGGGCTGGGAGACCCAGTACTTC
>TRBV4-3|-|-|TRBJ2-7
CASSPTSYEQYF
TGCGCCAGCAGCCCGACATCGTACGAGCAGTACTTC
>TRBV6-5|-|-|TRBJ2-2
CASTPVGGPGELFF
TGTGCCAGCACTCCTGTCGGGGGACCCGGGGAGCTGTTTTTT
>TRBV28|-|-|TRBJ2-2
CASREEGEPNTGELFF
TGTGCCAGCAGGGAAGAGGGGGAACCGAACACCGGGGAGCTGTTTTTT
>TRBV7-9|-|-|TRBJ2-7
CASSPTGDYEQYF
TGTGCCAGCAGCCCGACAGGAGACTACGAGCAGTACTTC
>TRBV20-1|-|-|TRBJ2-5
CSARVPARQYF
TGCAGTGCTAGAGTCCCGGCTAGGCAGTACTTC